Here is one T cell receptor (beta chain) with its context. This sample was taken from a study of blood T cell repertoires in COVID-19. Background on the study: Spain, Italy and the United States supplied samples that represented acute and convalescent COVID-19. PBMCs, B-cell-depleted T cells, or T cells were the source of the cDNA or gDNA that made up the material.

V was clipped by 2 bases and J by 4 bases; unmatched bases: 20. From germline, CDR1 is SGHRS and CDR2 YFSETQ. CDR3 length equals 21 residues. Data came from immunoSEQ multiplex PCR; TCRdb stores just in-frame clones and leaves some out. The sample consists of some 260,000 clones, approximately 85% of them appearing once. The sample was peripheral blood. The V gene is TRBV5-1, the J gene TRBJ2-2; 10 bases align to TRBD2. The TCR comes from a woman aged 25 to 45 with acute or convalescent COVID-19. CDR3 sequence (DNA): TGCGCCAGCAGCTTACGTTTACGAACTAGCGGGAATTCGCGGGGCACCGGGGAGCTGTTTTTT. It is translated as CASSLRLRTSGNSRGTGELFF.